This T cell receptor (beta chain) was recorded in a study of Ad26.COV2.S vaccination and SARS-CoV-2 variants (dated by TCRdb to about 2021). As for the study more broadly: Donors in the vaccine arm were drawn from COV1001, a phase I-IIa trial of Ad26.COV2.S in healthy adults that was multicentre, randomized, double-blind and placebo-controlled. Throughout the experiments and outcome assessment, investigators stayed blinded to trial group allocation. Ad26.COV2.S was administered intramuscularly at 5 x 10^10 or 1 x 10^11 viral particles, either as a single shot or as two shots given 56 days apart. Participants in the trial were split at random into five groups of five each, receiving low-dose or high-dose Ad26.COV2.S once or twice, or else placebo on both occasions. TCRbeta repertoire sequencing was used to assess the specificity and breadth of SARS-CoV-2-reactive T cell receptors after Ad26.COV2.S vaccination. The TCR-sequenced set comprised around 30 samples: around 20 Ad26.COV2.S vaccine recipients, 5 placebo recipients and 8 SARS-CoV-2 convalescent individuals.

The sample's treatment or condition label, in plain terms: around 19 received Ad26.COV2.S at low or high dose, single or two shots; about 5 received placebo; per-sample allocation not given. Repertoires of vaccine and placebo recipients were sequenced from samples taken on day 63 after the first injection. In Cohort 1b, 20 to 25 adults aged 18-55 years were enrolled at a single site in Boston, USA, between 29 July and 7 August 2020. Ad26.COV2.S consisted of a replication-incompetent adenovirus type 26 vector by which a prefusion-stabilized SARS-CoV-2 spike protein from the original Wuhan strain was expressed. Trimming takes 2 bases from V and 7 bases from J, and the germline ends sit 4 bases apart. CDR3 length: 12 amino acids, cysteine to phenylalanine. CDR3 DNA only is kept here, 36 bases in frame from base 1. The germline V gene encodes CDR1 KGHDR and CDR2 SFDVKD. To note about this clone: No antigen is known for it. No qualities accompany the bases; no much larger clone lies one base away.

What the authors observed across the whole study: Comparing responses between vaccine doses or regimens was not something the study was powered to do. Spike-specific TCR breadth was higher in Ad26.COV2.S recipients than in placebo recipients (P = 0.0014). The authors noted that total T cell responses may have been underestimated by the TCR breadth and depth analyses. Vaccine and placebo recipients had similar non-spike TCR breadth, a finding consistent with the vaccine containing only spike. After vaccination, spike-specific CD8+ and CD4+ T cell responses were reported to show substantial breadth.

The immunoSEQ Assay was used to sequence TCRbeta CDR3 regions. After extraction, genomic DNA underwent amplification by bias-controlled multiplex PCR, followed by high-throughput sequencing. The authors' analysis ran thus. Collapsing and filtering of sequences were performed to quantify the absolute abundance of each unique TCRbeta CDR3 region. T cell fraction was estimated by normalizing TCRbeta template counts to usable DNA, with usable DNA measured through amplification of reference genes found in all nucleated cells. Repertoire TCRs were annotated as SARS-CoV-2-specific when V gene, CDR3 amino acid sequence and J gene were exactly matched to a known reactive TCR set. The reference SARS-CoV-2 TCR set was obtained from MIRA and was filtered for enrichment in COVID-19-positive ImmuneCODE repertoires, whereby public or cross-reactive TCRs were removed. Using the MIRA antigens, annotated TCRs were further analysed by specific ORF or by position within an ORF. Breadth was defined as annotated unique rearrangements over total unique productive rearrangements; depth was the summed frequency of those rearrangements. Group comparisons of TCR breadth used two-sided Wilcoxon rank-sum tests. As stored in TCRdb, this immuneACCESS dataset retains in-frame rearrangements with V and J assigned. A fraction of the clones does not appear; measured against another copy, unresolved V genes explain less than half of the discrepancy, and the remainder lacks a known reason. The V and J calls and the clone size are those of that table, but D and trimming were determined from the DNA. This sample lists about 480,000 clones; about 83% were detected once. The ten largest clones take up 10% to 15% of the sample.

The receptor chain draws on TRBV24-1 and TRBJ2-2; no D gene can be assigned with confidence. The TCR comes from a person between 18 and 65 years old who received the Ad26.COV2.S COVID-19 vaccine or a placebo. Source: peripheral blood, taken in a trial of Ad26.COV2.S vaccine versus placebo. CDR3 loop: CATSDSIGELFF. The sequence in DNA is TGTGCCACCAGTGATTCCATCGGGGAGCTGTTTTTT.